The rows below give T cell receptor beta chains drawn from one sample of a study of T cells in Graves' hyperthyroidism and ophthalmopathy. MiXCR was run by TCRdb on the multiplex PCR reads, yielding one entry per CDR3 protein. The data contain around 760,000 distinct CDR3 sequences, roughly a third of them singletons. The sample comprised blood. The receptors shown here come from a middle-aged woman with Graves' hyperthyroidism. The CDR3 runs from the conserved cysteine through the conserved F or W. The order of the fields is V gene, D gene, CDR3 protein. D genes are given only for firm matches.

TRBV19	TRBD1	CASRGTGSHTEAFF
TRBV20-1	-	CSARRSTEETQYF
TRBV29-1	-	CSVEDLAVKGEQFF
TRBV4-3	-	CASSQDLGNQPQHF
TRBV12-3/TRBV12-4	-	CASSLFDFVSGYTF
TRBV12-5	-	CASGLGLGGSNQPQHF
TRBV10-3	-	CATTDTAGNTIYF
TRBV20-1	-	CSARDQQGEQYF
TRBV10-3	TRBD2	CAISALAGARHEFF
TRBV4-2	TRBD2	CASSQQGLAQETQYF
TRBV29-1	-	CSVPDTNTEAFF
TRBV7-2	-	CASSWSRAATEAFF
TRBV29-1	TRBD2	CSFAGDETQYF
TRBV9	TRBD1	CASSHAQGVDGYTF
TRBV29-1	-	CSVDDSMNTEAFF
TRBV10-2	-	CASSGGNRQPFYNQPQHF
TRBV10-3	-	CAISESGQGGELFF
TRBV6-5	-	CASGSLGGSNQPQHF
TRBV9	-	CASSVSLSMNTEAFF
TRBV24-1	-	CATSDLGSNEQFF
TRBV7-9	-	CASSQGMVNTEAFF
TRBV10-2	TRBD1	CASRAQGFGSYEQYF
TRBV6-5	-	CASSPAGFYEQYF
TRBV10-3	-	CAITGTSNYGYTF
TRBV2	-	CASKGPSSPLHF
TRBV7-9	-	CASSLGRVTGNTIYF
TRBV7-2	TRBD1	CASSKGQGRYEQYF
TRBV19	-	CASSWVGAYEQYF
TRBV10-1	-	CASSEQANTEAFF
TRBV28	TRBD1	CASTLGDRDREKLFF
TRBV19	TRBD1	CASSGTGANEKLFF
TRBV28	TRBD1	CATLTGRGGYTF
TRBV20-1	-	CSAQAGSETEAFF
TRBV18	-	CASSPQGWDTEAFF
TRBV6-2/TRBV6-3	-	CASSYSGFQGYAGANVLTF